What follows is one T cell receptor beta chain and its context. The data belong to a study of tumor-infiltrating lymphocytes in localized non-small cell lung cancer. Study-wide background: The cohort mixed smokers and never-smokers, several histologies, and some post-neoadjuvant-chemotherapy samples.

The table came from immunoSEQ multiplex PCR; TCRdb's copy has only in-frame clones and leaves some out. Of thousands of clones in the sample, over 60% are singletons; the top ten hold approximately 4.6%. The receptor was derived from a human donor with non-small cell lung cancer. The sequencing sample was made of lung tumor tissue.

CDR3 DNA: TGTGCCAGCAGCCCCGCCCAGGACCGAGCCACGGATACGCAGTATTTT. Its protein product is CASSPAQDRATDTQYF. V usage is TRBV5-4 and J usage is TRBJ2-3; unclear D gene. This CDR3 comprises 16 residues. The V gene's germline CDR1 is SGHNT and CDR2 YYREEE (reference sequence). Trimming removed 4 bases at V and 6 bases at J, with 21 bases between.